This T cell receptor beta chain originates from a study of identical twins. Study-level results: Invariant cells of the MAIT and iNKT types might have partly distorted the zero-insertion analyses. The more abundant beta clonotypes in cord blood had fewer insertions, and memory repertoires did not show this. Models came in too low on out-of-frame TCR alpha sharing in monozygotic twins.

Germline V gene lookup returns CDR1 SNHLY and CDR2 FYNNEI. The germline V and J ends were trimmed by 8 bases and 2 bases, with 13 bases remaining between them. The CDR3 runs to 13 residues. As for this clonotype: Antigen specificity is unknown.

Using its own MiXCR run on the 5' RACE reads, TCRdb lists one record per CDR3 protein. The table records about 480,000 distinct CDR3 sequences, 13% to 15% of them present only once. The same specimen was also included in a second study, on yellow fever vaccine responses in identical twins.

The chain couples TRBV2 to TRBJ2-7; D gene uncertain. The sequenced material came from CD4+ T cells sorted from blood. The TCR was taken from a young woman in good health. CDR3 nucleotide sequence: TGTGCCAGCCAAGGCCAGAAAGCCTACGAGCAGTACTTC. Its protein is CASQGQKAYEQYF.